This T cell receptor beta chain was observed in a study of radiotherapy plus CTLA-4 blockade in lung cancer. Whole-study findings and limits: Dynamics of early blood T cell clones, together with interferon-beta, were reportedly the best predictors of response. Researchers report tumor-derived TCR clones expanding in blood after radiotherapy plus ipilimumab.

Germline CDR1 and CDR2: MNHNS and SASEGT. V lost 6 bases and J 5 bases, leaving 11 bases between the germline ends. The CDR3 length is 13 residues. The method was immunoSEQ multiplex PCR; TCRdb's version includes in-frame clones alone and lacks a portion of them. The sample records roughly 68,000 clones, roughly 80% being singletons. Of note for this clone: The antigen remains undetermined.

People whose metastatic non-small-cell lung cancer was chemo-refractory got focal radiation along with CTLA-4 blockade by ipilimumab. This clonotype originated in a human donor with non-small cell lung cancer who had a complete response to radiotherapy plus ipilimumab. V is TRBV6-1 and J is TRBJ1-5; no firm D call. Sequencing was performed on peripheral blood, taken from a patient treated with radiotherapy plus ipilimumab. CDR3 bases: TGTGCCAGCAGGGATAGGTCTGATCAGCCCCAGCATTTT. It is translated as CASRDRSDQPQHF.